The 24 T cell receptor beta chains in this list originate from one sample, sequenced in a study of long-term antiretroviral therapy in people with HIV. At the survey level, the v3.0 immunoSEQ assay was run. The table came from immunoSEQ multiplex PCR; TCRdb's copy has only in-frame clones and leaves some out. The sample yields about 17,000 clones, 75% to 85% seen once. The sequencing here drew on unsorted PBMCs, taken at the start of antiretroviral therapy. Receptors were obtained from a man aged 30 to 45 with HIV.

The CDR3 DNA is TGTGCCAGCAGGGACTCAGAAGGTAGTGAGCAGTTCTTC. Translated: CASRDSEGSEQFF. V is TRBV7-6 and J is TRBJ2-1; tentatively, D is TRBD2 (5 bases). The V gene lost 6 bases and the J gene lost 9 bases, with 15 bases spanning the gap. Germline-derived CDR1 and CDR2 are SGHVS and FNYEAQ. The CDR3 contains 13 residues.

This clone appeared once. The chain carries TRBV4-3 and TRBJ1-2, with D perhaps TRBD1 (6 bases). The CDR3 runs to 15 residues. V was cut by 0 bases and J by 7 bases, with 15 bases left in between. Germline CDR1 LGHNA, CDR2 YSLEER. As DNA, the CDR3 is TGCGCCAGCAGCCAAGACCCGCCGGGGGCGCTTGGCTACACCTTC. This sequence encodes CASSQDPPGALGYTF.

The genes are TRBV7-9 and TRBJ2-7, with 9 bases fitting TRBD2. The CDR3 totals 15 residues. Germline V lookup: CDR1 SEHNR, CDR2 FQNEAQ (reference sequence). The trim removed 0 bases at V and 3 bases at J, leaving 3 bases unmatched. CDR3 DNA sequence: TGTGCCAGCAGCTTAGCTAGCGGGAGAAACTACGAGCAGTACTTC. Translating it yields CASSLASGRNYEQYF. The whole variable domain, filled in from reference TRBV7-9 and TRBJ2-7, reads DTGVSQNPRHKITKRGQNVTFRCDPISEHNRLYWYRQTLGQGPEFLTYFQNEAQLEKSRLLSDRFSAERPKGSFSTLEIQRTEQGDSAMYLCASSLASGRNYEQYFGPGTRLTVT.

V gene TRBV10-3 combines with J gene TRBJ1-1; D unclear. The germline gives CDR1 ENHRY, CDR2 SYGVKD. V dropped 10 bases and J dropped 0 bases, with 18 bases sitting between them. The CDR3 contains 15 residues. The CDR3 here is CASSRRGQMNTEAFF. The CDR3 DNA is TGTGCCAGCAGCCGCCGCGGCCAGATGAACACTGAAGCTTTCTTT.

The chain recombines TRBV19 with TRBJ2-5; tentatively, D is TRBD1 (6 bases). V was shortened by 4 bases and J by 0 bases, with 9 bases between the two germline ends. Germline lookup yields CDR1 LNHDA and CDR2 SQIVND (reference sequence). The CDR3 loop spans 14 amino acids. The DNA for the CDR3 is TGTGCCAGTAGTAAGAACAGGGACCAAGAGACCCAGTACTTC. This codes for CASSKNRDQETQYF.

The V call is TRBV6-1, the J call TRBJ1-1, with TRBD1 as a possible D gene (5 bases). The CDR3 loop spans 11 amino acids. V was clipped by 6 bases and J by 8 bases, with 10 bases between them. The V gene's germline CDR1 is MNHNS and CDR2 SASEGT. The DNA of the CDR3 is TGTGCCAGCAGACGAGAGGGGGAAGCTTTCTTT. It yields the protein CASRREGEAFF.

A few counts support this clone. The chain joins TRBV29-1 to TRBJ2-7, with 8 bases that match TRBD1. V was clipped by 3 bases and J by 6 bases; unmatched bases: 1. Per the germline V gene, CDR1 is SQVTM and CDR2 is ANQGSEA. This CDR3 contains 11 residues. CDR3 loop: CSVDGQGEQYF. In DNA form, the CDR3 reads TGCAGCGTTGACGGACAGGGCGAGCAGTACTTC.

This clone came up a few times. The rearrangement links TRBV5-4 to TRBJ1-2; no firm D call. Germline V gene data show CDR1 as SGHNT and CDR2 as YYREEE (reference sequence). V dropped 7 bases and J dropped 1 base, with 17 bases sitting between them. The CDR3 is made up of 15 amino acids. The CDR3 DNA sequence: TGTGCCAGCTTTCCTATAGACGCTCTTAACTATGGCTACACCTTC. Translating gives CASFPIDALNYGYTF.

The chain uses TRBV30 and TRBJ2-2; D remains ambiguous. V was trimmed by 0 bases and J by 3 bases, leaving 8 bases between them. The CDR3 is made up of 14 amino acids. Germline assignment: CDR1 GTSNPN and CDR2 SVGIG (reference sequence). The CDR3 protein is CAWSVQMYTGELFF. In nucleotides, the CDR3 is TGTGCCTGGAGTGTACAGATGTACACCGGGGAGCTGTTTTTT.

This clone was seen a single time. CDR3 DNA: TGCGCCAGCAGCCAAGATATGAACGGTTACAATGAGCAGTTCTTC. Amino acid sequence: CASSQDMNGYNEQFF. The chain employs TRBV4-3 and TRBJ2-1; D is unclear. CDR3 size: 15 residues. The germline CDR1 and CDR2 sequences are LGHNA and YSLEER. Trimming took off 0 bases at V and 4 bases at J, with 10 bases between the two ends.

This chain connects TRBV9 to TRBJ2-3; D gene ambiguous. CDR3 length: 12 amino acids. Germline values: CDR1 SGDLS, CDR2 YYNGEE. Deletions cut 2 bases from V and 2 bases from J, with 3 bases between. In DNA form, the CDR3 reads TGTGCCAGCAGCGTCCACACAGATACGCAGTATTTT. It is translated as CASSVHTDTQYF.

The J gene is TRBJ2-7, the V gene TRBV27; D ambiguous. CDR3 size: 16 residues. V dropped 0 bases and J dropped 0 bases, with 12 bases sitting between them. CDR1 and CDR2 from the germline V gene are MNHEY and SMNVEV (reference sequence). As DNA, the CDR3 is TGTGCCAGCAGTTTATCGTGGAGCGTTAGCTCCTACGAGCAGTACTTC. Translated: CASSLSWSVSSYEQYF.

This clone was observed a single time. The chain combines TRBV28 with TRBJ1-5; the D gene is possibly TRBD1 (5 bases). CDR3 length equals 16 residues. V was pared by 3 bases and J by 2 bases, with 14 bases between. Germline loops: CDR1 MDHEN, CDR2 SYDVKM. The CDR3: CASSFGQGLGNQPQHF. Written as DNA, the CDR3 is TGTGCCAGCAGTTTTGGGCAGGGATTGGGCAATCAGCCCCAGCATTTT. The entire variable domain, with the rest obtained from reference TRBV28 and TRBJ1-5, is as follows: DVKVTQSSRYLVKRTGEKVFLECVQDMDHENMFWYRQDPGLGLRLIYFSYDVKMKEKGDIPEGYSVSREKKERFSLILESASTNQTSMYLCASSFGQGLGNQPQHFGDGTRLSIL.

Only a few counts were recorded for this clone. The V gene is TRBV10-3, the J gene TRBJ1-1; D gene ambiguous. This CDR3 contains 11 residues. Germline-derived CDR1 and CDR2 are ENHRY and SYGVKD. V lost 6 bases, J lost 5 bases, and 7 bases lay in between. The CDR3 spells CAIRIGTEAFF. As DNA, the CDR3 is TGTGCCATCAGGATTGGGACTGAAGCTTTCTTT.

This rearrangement joins TRBV6-6 to TRBJ1-1, with D perhaps TRBD1 (5 bases). Germline CDR1 is MNHNY and CDR2 is SVGAGI (reference sequence). This CDR3 has 16 amino acids. With 2 bases removed from V and 1 base from J, the gap between germline ends came to 14 bases. This CDR3 is CASSYPGTAKNTEAFF. The CDR3 coding sequence is TGTGCCAGCAGTTACCCCGGGACGGCCAAGAACACTGAAGCTTTCTTT.

This clone was found a few times. The chain joins TRBV6-6 to TRBJ2-7; 8 bases fit TRBD1. Per the germline V gene, CDR1 is MNHNY and CDR2 is SVGAGI (reference sequence). The CDR3 sequence is 16 residues long. Trimming took 8 bases from V and 6 from J; bases not matched to a gene: 18. CDR3 DNA: TGTGCCAGCCGTACGGATGCAGCGGACAGGGTTGCCGAGCAGTACTTC. Amino acids: CASRTDAADRVAEQYF.

This sequence joins TRBV4-3 and TRBJ1-5, with a weak D call TRBD1 (6 bases). Trimming cost V 4 bases and J 0 bases, with 10 bases left between them. CDR3 length equals 15 residues. Germline V gene data show CDR1 as LGHNA and CDR2 as YSLEER. This CDR3 reads CASSLGTFSNQPQHF. DNA of the CDR3: TGCGCCAGCAGCCTCGGGACATTTAGCAATCAGCCCCAGCATTTT.

This sequence joins TRBV7-9 and TRBJ2-2; 7 bases match TRBD1. Germline V gives CDR1 SEHNR, CDR2 FQNEAQ (reference sequence). The CDR3 has 13 residues. The V segment lost 5 bases and the J segment 7 bases; nucleotides outside the gene matches: 4. CDR3 nucleotides: TGTGCCAGCAGCCCCTGGGACAGCGGGGAGCTGTTTTTT. Its protein product is CASSPWDSGELFF. Combining the CDR3 with reference TRBV7-9 and TRBJ2-2 gives the whole variable domain DTGVSQNPRHKITKRGQNVTFRCDPISEHNRLYWYRQTLGQGPEFLTYFQNEAQLEKSRLLSDRFSAERPKGSFSTLEIQRTEQGDSAMYLCASSPWDSGELFFGEGSRLTVL.

This chain links TRBV28 with TRBJ2-7; TRBD2 aligns across 12 bases. Per germline, CDR1 MDHEN and CDR2 SYDVKM. Trimming cost V 8 bases and J 5 bases; bases outside gene matches: 7. The CDR3 is 14 amino acids. CDR3 nucleotides: TGTGCCAGCTTGCGACTAGCGGGAGTCCACGAGCAGTACTTC. This encodes CASLRLAGVHEQYF.

This chain connects TRBV19 to TRBJ2-3; no clear D. V lost 1 base and J 0 bases, leaving 11 bases between the germline ends. Per germline, CDR1 LNHDA and CDR2 SQIVND (reference sequence). This CDR3 contains 16 residues. CDR3 region: CASSIAAGTSTDTQYF. The DNA for the CDR3 is TGTGCCAGTAGTATAGCGGCTGGTACTAGCACAGATACGCAGTATTTT.

This rearrangement joins TRBV2 to TRBJ2-5; D assignment may be TRBD1 or TRBD2 (5 bases each). CDR1 and CDR2 (germline): SNHLY, FYNNEI. V was cut by 3 bases and J by 4 bases, with 12 bases left in between. This CDR3 is 14 amino acids long. CDR3 protein: CASSDSRGGETQYF. As DNA, the CDR3 is TGTGCCAGCAGTGACTCCCGGGGCGGAGAGACCCAGTACTTC.

The CDR3 DNA sequence: TGTGCCAGCAGCTCACAGGGAGGGGACACTGAAGCTTTCTTT. It specifies CASSSQGGDTEAFF. The V call is TRBV5-5, the J call TRBJ1-1; D may be TRBD1 (6 bases). V shed 3 bases and J shed 3 bases, with 12 bases lying between them. This CDR3 is 14 amino acids long. The V gene's germline CDR1 is SGHKS and CDR2 YYEKEE (reference sequence).

This clone was counted between two and nine times. This chain joins TRBV4-3 and TRBJ1-5; D call uncertain. Trimming took 1 base from V and 5 from J, leaving 12 bases between them. The CDR3 totals 15 residues. Germline V gene data show CDR1 as LGHNA and CDR2 as YSLEER. CDR3 nucleotides: TGCGCCAGCAGCCAAGCAGCGAGCCACGATCAGCCCCAGCATTTT. The encoded protein is CASSQAASHDQPQHF.

The chain combines TRBV5-4 with TRBJ1-1; D is unclear. Germline V gene sequence: CDR1 SGHNT, CDR2 YYREEE (reference sequence). Trimming took 4 bases from V and 0 from J, leaving 13 bases between them. This CDR3 is built from 15 residues. In nucleotides, the CDR3 is TGTGCCAGCAGCCCCCGGGAGGTCATGAACACTGAAGCTTTCTTT. Protein product: CASSPREVMNTEAFF.